The 28 T cell receptor beta chains reported below all come from one sample, sequenced in a study of tumour-infiltrating T cells in Burkitt lymphoma. Assay used: immunoSEQ multiplex PCR; TCRdb lists only in-frame clones, some missing. The sample gives 11,000 to 15,000 clones, 75% of which show up once; roughly 7% is in the top ten. The sequenced sample consisted of tumor tissue. The receptors originated from a human donor with diffuse large B-cell lymphoma.

The chain carries TRBV7-9 and TRBJ2-7, with D perhaps TRBD1 or TRBD2 (7 bases each). The V gene's germline CDR1 is SEHNR and CDR2 FQNEAQ (reference sequence). V shed 5 bases and J shed 1 base, with 15 bases lying between them. This CDR3 region has 15 residues. The CDR3 coding sequence is TGTGCCAGCAGCCCAGGGGGGGCAGGGTCCTACGAGCAGTACTTC. This sequence encodes CASSPGGAGSYEQYF.

This clone was seen once. CDR3 nucleotides: TGCGCCAGCAGCTTGGGACTAGCGGGAGTCAATGAGCAGTTCTTC. Residues: CASSLGLAGVNEQFF. The chain employs TRBV5-1 and TRBJ2-1; 12 nucleotides match TRBD2. The CDR3 is 15 residues long. V shed 0 bases, J shed 6 bases, and the junction held 1 base outside the gene matches. CDR1 is SGHRS, CDR2 YFSETQ, per germline.

This clone was detected only once. The chain has TRBV6-5 and TRBJ1-4; no clear D. CDR1 and CDR2 (germline): MNHEY, SVGAGI. The CDR3 runs to 16 residues. Trimming shortened V by 2 bases and J by 7 bases, and 17 bases separated the two germline ends. In DNA, the CDR3 is TGTGCCAGCAGTTACAGCGTCGGGCGCCGAGGTGAAAAACTGTTTTTT. Amino acid sequence: CASSYSVGRRGEKLFF.

V gene TRBV27 combines with J gene TRBJ1-2; 7 nucleotides line up with TRBD1. V lost 0 bases to trimming and J lost 4 bases; unmatched junction nucleotides: 11. Germline CDR1 is MNHEY and CDR2 is SMNVEV (reference sequence). The CDR3 sequence is 17 residues long. In DNA form, the CDR3 reads TGTGCCAGCAGTTTATCGTCGATCTTAGGGACAGCCTATGGCTACACCTTC. It codes for CASSLSSILGTAYGYTF.

This chain uses TRBV28 with TRBJ2-7; D call uncertain. V shed 2 bases and J shed 5 bases, with 4 bases lying between them. CDR1 MDHEN and CDR2 SYDVKM come from the germline V gene. This CDR3 spans 11 amino acids. DNA of the CDR3: TGTGCCAGCAGTTTAAGGCACGAGCAGTACTTC. Translated, it gives CASSLRHEQYF.

J is TRBJ2-5 and V is TRBV25-1; the D call may be TRBD1 or TRBD2 (5 bases each). Deletions cut 1 base from V and 9 bases from J, with 12 bases between. CDR1 and CDR2 (germline): MGHDK, SYGVNS. The CDR3 loop spans 13 amino acids. CDR3 sequence reads: CASSELWGKAQYF. CDR3 nucleotide sequence: TGTGCCAGCAGTGAATTGTGGGGGAAGGCCCAGTACTTC.

The rearrangement joins TRBV7-9 to TRBJ2-2; D might be TRBD2 (5 bases). Between the trimmed V and J ends, which lost 4 bases and 3 bases, there was a span of 12 bases. Looked up from germline, CDR1 is SEHNR and CDR2 is FQNEAQ (reference sequence). The CDR3 spans 15 residues. CDR3 DNA: TGTGCCAGCAGCTCCGGTTCGGGGTACACCGGGGAGCTGTTTTTT. Protein sequence: CASSSGSGYTGELFF. Combining the CDR3 with reference TRBV7-9 and TRBJ2-2 gives the whole variable domain DTGVSQNPRHKITKRGQNVTFRCDPISEHNRLYWYRQTLGQGPEFLTYFQNEAQLEKSRLLSDRFSAERPKGSFSTLEIQRTEQGDSAMYLCASSSGSGYTGELFFGEGSRLTVL.

The CDR3 DNA reads TGTGCCTGGAGTCTAGACAGGGTGTACACTGAAGCTTTCTTT. Its translation: CAWSLDRVYTEAFF. This sequence joins TRBV30 and TRBJ1-1; 7 bases align to TRBD1. Germline CDR1 is GTSNPN and CDR2 is SVGIG (reference sequence). V dropped 2 bases and J dropped 3; count of bases not matched to a gene: 6. The CDR3 length is 14 residues.

This clone is labeled medium-sized. The rearrangement uses TRBV14 and TRBJ2-3; 7 positions match TRBD2. The CDR3 covers 15 residues. Germline assignment: CDR1 SGHDN and CDR2 FVKESK. V dropped 6 bases and J dropped 0; count of bases not matched to a gene: 6. The CDR3 region is CASRRLADSTDTQYF. The DNA of the CDR3 is TGTGCCAGCAGACGCCTAGCGGATAGCACAGATACGCAGTATTTT.

The V and J genes are TRBV4-1 and TRBJ2-3; the D gene is possibly TRBD2 (6 bases). Germline loops: CDR1 MGHRA, CDR2 YSYEKL. Trimming took 0 bases from V and 1 from J, leaving 8 bases between them. The CDR3 runs 15 residues. The CDR3 DNA reads as TGCGCCAGCAGCCAAGAGTCTAGCGGCACAGATACGCAGTATTTT. It is translated as CASSQESSGTDTQYF.

This rearrangement joins TRBV5-1 to TRBJ2-1, with D possibly matching TRBD2 (6 bases). Germline CDR1 SGHRS, CDR2 YFSETQ. The CDR3 spans 15 residues. The V end lost 0 bases, the J end lost 2 bases, and 9 bases lay between the germline ends. Here the CDR3 DNA reads TGCGCCAGCAGCTTGGGCGGGGCGACCTACAATGAGCAGTTCTTC. Translated, it gives CASSLGGATYNEQFF.

CDR3: CATSRDSSYEQYF. The DNA of the CDR3 is TGTGCCACCAGCAGAGATTCCTCCTACGAGCAGTACTTC. This chain joins TRBV15 and TRBJ2-7; D gene uncertain. Trimming removed 0 bases at V and 0 bases at J, with 3 bases between. The CDR3 contains 13 residues. Germline-derived CDR1 and CDR2 are LNHNV and YYDKDF (reference sequence). Supplemented by reference TRBV15 and TRBJ2-7, the full variable domain reads DAMVIQNPRYQVTQFGKPVTLSCSQTLNHNVMYWYQQKSSQAPKLLFHYYDKDFNNEADTPDNFQSRRPNTSFCFLDIRSPGLGDTAMYLCATSRDSSYEQYFGPGTRLTVT.

This clone is a singleton in its sample. The V and J genes are TRBV29-1 and TRBJ2-1; TRBD2 agrees at 9 bases. This CDR3 has 14 amino acids. Trimming at V came to 4 bases and at J to 15 bases, leaving 16 bases not matched to a gene. Germline CDR1 and CDR2: SQVTM and ANQGSEA. The CDR3 coding sequence is TGCAGCGTTGGTGGTAAGCGGGAGGCTCGTGGAGGGTTCTTC. Translating it yields CSVGGKREARGGFF.

Only one count was recorded for this clone. The chain uses TRBV6-5 and TRBJ2-1; D gene unclear. Germline V gives CDR1 MNHEY, CDR2 SVGAGI. The CDR3 is 12 amino acids. V was pared by 4 bases and J by 6 bases, with 7 bases between. CDR3 sequence: CASSSEFNEQFF. The CDR3 bases are TGTGCCAGCAGTTCCGAGTTCAATGAGCAGTTCTTC.

The chain is built from TRBV6-5 and TRBJ1-4; the D is unclear. The CDR3 contains 15 residues. Trimming stripped 0 bases from V and 8 bases from J, with 13 bases between. Germline lookup yields CDR1 MNHEY and CDR2 SVGAGI. CDR3 amino acids: CASSYSRAAGEKLFF. CDR3 sequence (DNA): TGTGCCAGCAGTTACTCTAGGGCCGCGGGAGAAAAACTGTTTTTT.

The chain has TRBV6-1 and TRBJ2-2, with TRBD1 as a possible D gene (5 bases). Deletions cut 8 bases from V and 3 bases from J, with 13 bases between. Germline V gene lookup returns CDR1 MNHNS and CDR2 SASEGT. The CDR3 spans 14 residues. The CDR3 loop is CASGAQLYTGELFF. CDR3 DNA: TGTGCCAGCGGGGCGCAGTTGTACACCGGGGAGCTGTTTTTT.

This sequence joins TRBV5-4 and TRBJ2-5, with 8 bases fitting TRBD1. Germline CDR1 SGHNT, CDR2 YYREEE (reference sequence). With V trimmed by 4 bases and J by 9 bases, 14 bases remained unmatched. The CDR3 sequence is 15 residues long. CDR3 nucleotides: TGTGCCAGCAGCCCGGACAGGGATCCGGCATGGGCCCAGTACTTC. Its translation: CASSPDRDPAWAQYF.

The J gene is TRBJ2-7, the V gene TRBV5-4; 8 nucleotides agree with TRBD2. The CDR3 runs to 15 residues. J was trimmed by 0 bases and V by 4 bases; bases with no gene match: 6. CDR1 SGHNT and CDR2 YYREEE come from the germline V gene (reference sequence). CDR3 in DNA: TGTGCCAGCAGCGTGGCCGGGACTAGCTCCTACGAGCAGTACTTC. It is translated as CASSVAGTSSYEQYF.

J is TRBJ2-7 and V is TRBV18; D gene unclear. Looked up from germline, CDR1 is KGHSH and CDR2 is LQKENI. The V end was cut by 1 base, the J end by 2 bases, with 12 bases between. CDR3 length: 15 amino acids. CDR3 nucleotides: TGTGCCAGCTCACCACGAAATTCCGAAGCCTACGAGCAGTACTTC. Protein sequence: CASSPRNSEAYEQYF.

This clone occurred a few times. The rearrangement links TRBV2 to TRBJ1-1; D gene unclear. This CDR3 is built from 13 residues. With 3 bases removed from V and 5 bases from J, the gap between germline ends came to 10 bases. CDR1 and CDR2 (germline): SNHLY, FYNNEI. The CDR3 coding sequence is TGTGCCAGCAGTGAGGTGAGAAGGACTGAAGCTTTCTTT. Amino acid sequence: CASSEVRRTEAFF.

The gene calls are TRBV5-5 and TRBJ2-7; D perhaps matches TRBD2 (5 bases). V dropped 4 bases and J dropped 0 bases, with 23 bases sitting between them. In germline, CDR1 is SGHKS, CDR2 YYEKEE (reference sequence). The CDR3 extends over 18 amino acids. Here the CDR3 DNA reads TGTGCCAGCAGCCCCGCCCCTGGGAGCGGAGTAAGCTCCTACGAGCAGTACTTC. Its protein is CASSPAPGSGVSSYEQYF.

This sequence joins TRBV5-4 and TRBJ2-7, with 9 nucleotides matching TRBD2. Trimming cost V 0 bases and J 3 bases; bases outside gene matches: 4. Germline lookup yields CDR1 SGHNT and CDR2 YYREEE (reference sequence). The CDR3 sequence is 15 residues long. The chain's CDR3 is CASSLVVAGVYEQYF. The CDR3, as DNA: TGTGCCAGCAGCTTGGTGGTAGCGGGGGTCTACGAGCAGTACTTC.

The rearrangement links TRBV6-6 to TRBJ2-5; 11 positions match TRBD1. Per germline, CDR1 MNHNY and CDR2 SVGAGI (reference sequence). Trimming took 6 bases from V and 2 from J; bases not matched to a gene: 8. The CDR3 sequence is 16 residues long. The CDR3 region is CASRPRDRGKQETQYF. Written as DNA, the CDR3 is TGTGCCAGCAGACCAAGGGACAGGGGGAAACAAGAGACCCAGTACTTC.

The rearrangement joins TRBV4-1 to TRBJ2-5; 7 bases match TRBD2. J gave up 4 bases and V 8 bases, and 7 bases lay outside the gene matches. The CDR3 is 13 residues long. Germline lookup yields CDR1 MGHRA and CDR2 YSYEKL. CDR3 amino acids: CASSLTSRETQYF. CDR3 DNA sequence: TGCGCCAGCTCCCTGACTAGCCGAGAGACCCAGTACTTC.

The chain employs TRBV11-1 and TRBJ2-7, with TRBD1 identical over 7 bases. With V trimmed by 4 bases and J by 2 bases, 8 bases remained unmatched. Germline loops: CDR1 SGHAT, CDR2 FQDESV (reference sequence). The CDR3 contains 15 residues. CDR3 amino acids: CASSSGTVTAYEQYF. The CDR3 region has the DNA TGTGCCAGCAGCTCCGGGACAGTCACGGCCTACGAGCAGTACTTC.

The chain joins TRBV5-6 to TRBJ2-7; D is ambiguous. CDR1 and CDR2 (germline): SGHDT, YYEEEE. The CDR3 is made up of 13 amino acids. The V gene lost 4 bases and the J gene lost 0 bases, with 8 bases spanning the gap. CDR3 protein: CASSPGHSYEQYF. The DNA for the CDR3 is TGTGCCAGCAGCCCTGGGCACTCCTACGAGCAGTACTTC.

This clone was counted between two and nine times. J is TRBJ2-1 and V is TRBV30, with TRBD2 matching 8 bases. Trimming removed 0 bases from V and 6 bases from J; junction bases left unmatched: 7. CDR1 is GTSNPN and CDR2 is SVGIG in the germline V gene (reference sequence). This CDR3 spans 15 amino acids. This CDR3 is CAWSVTSGRINEQFF. Written as DNA, the CDR3 is TGTGCCTGGAGTGTAACAAGCGGGAGAATCAATGAGCAGTTCTTC.

The chain couples TRBV15 to TRBJ1-1, with D perhaps matching TRBD1 (5 bases). The CDR3 is made up of 13 amino acids. The germline gives CDR1 LNHNV, CDR2 YYDKDF (reference sequence). V dropped 9 bases and J dropped 1 base, with 12 bases sitting between them. CDR3 sequence: CATIGGWNTEAFF. The CDR3 DNA follows: TGTGCCACAATCGGGGGGTGGAACACTGAAGCTTTCTTT.